This T cell receptor beta chain was sequenced in a study of T cell repertoires in cytomegalovirus infection. For the study at large: Public TCR beta signatures indicated both CMV infection and matching HLA type.

One entry per CDR3 protein, called by TCRdb with MiXCR from the reads. Here the sample spans about 180,000 distinct CDR3 sequences, about 17% being singletons. Comments on this clonotype: No antigen is known for it.

Study outcomes and limitations: HLA-C-restricted TCR beta clonotypes specific for CMV led the ex vivo response. Cumulative public TCR beta family frequency identified carriers of CMV plus the relevant HLA.

Trimming removed 3 bases at V and 9 bases at J, with 15 bases between. The CDR3 is made up of 15 amino acids. CDR1 and CDR2 from the germline V gene are MNHNS and SASEGT. This clonotype was obtained from a human donor in good health (CMV status not recorded). Some clones in this sample may be carry-over from other donors' samples. The sequenced material came from CD8+ T cells from PBMCs. The chain has TRBV6-1 and TRBJ1-6; D might be TRBD1 (5 bases). This CDR3 reads CASSDGAGIISPLHF. In DNA form, the CDR3 reads TGTGCCAGCAGTGATGGGGCGGGAATAATTTCACCCCTCCACTTT.